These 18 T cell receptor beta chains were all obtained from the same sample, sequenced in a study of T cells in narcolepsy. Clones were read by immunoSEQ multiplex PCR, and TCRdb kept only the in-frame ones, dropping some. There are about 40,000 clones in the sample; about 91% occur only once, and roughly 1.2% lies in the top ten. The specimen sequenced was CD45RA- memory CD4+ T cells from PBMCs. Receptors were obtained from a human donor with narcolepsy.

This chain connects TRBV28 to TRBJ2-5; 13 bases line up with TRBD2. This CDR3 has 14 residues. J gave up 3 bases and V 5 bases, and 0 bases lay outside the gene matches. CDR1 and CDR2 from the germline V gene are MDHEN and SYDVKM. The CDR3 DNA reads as TGTGCCAGCAGTGGGACTAGCGGGAAAGAGACCCAGTACTTC. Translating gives CASSGTSGKETQYF.

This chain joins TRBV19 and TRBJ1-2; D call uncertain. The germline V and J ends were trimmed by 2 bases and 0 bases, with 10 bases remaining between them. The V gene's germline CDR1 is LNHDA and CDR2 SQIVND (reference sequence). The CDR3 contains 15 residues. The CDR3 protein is CASSIIASSNYGYTF. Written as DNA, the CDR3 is TGTGCCAGTAGTATAATAGCCAGTTCTAACTATGGCTACACCTTC.

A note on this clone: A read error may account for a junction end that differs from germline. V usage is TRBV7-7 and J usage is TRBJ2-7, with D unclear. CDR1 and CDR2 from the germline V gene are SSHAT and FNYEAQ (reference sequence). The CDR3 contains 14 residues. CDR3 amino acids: CASSLGGKTYEQYF. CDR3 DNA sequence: TGTGCTAGCAGCTTAGGCGGTAAGACCTACGAGCAGTACTTC.

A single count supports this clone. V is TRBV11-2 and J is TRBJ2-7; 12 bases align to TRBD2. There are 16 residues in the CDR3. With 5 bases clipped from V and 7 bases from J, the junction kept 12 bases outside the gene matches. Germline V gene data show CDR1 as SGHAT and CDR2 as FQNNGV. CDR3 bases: TGTGCCAGCAGCCCCATGCTAGCGGGAGGGCCTCGAGAGCAGTACTTC. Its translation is CASSPMLAGGPREQYF.

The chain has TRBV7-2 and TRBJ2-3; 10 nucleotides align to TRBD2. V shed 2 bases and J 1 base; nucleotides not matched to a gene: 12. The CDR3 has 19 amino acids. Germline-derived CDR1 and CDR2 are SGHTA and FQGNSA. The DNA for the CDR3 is TGTGCCAGCAGCTTACGGCCTACCCTCGGACTAGCGGGCACAGATACGCAGTATTTT. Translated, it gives CASSLRPTLGLAGTDTQYF.

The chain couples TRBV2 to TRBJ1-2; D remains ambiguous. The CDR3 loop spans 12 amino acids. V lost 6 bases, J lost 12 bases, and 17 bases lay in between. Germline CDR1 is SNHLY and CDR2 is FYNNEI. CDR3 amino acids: CASRPGAMMDTF. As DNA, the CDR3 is TGTGCCAGCAGACCGGGAGCTATGATGGACACCTTC.

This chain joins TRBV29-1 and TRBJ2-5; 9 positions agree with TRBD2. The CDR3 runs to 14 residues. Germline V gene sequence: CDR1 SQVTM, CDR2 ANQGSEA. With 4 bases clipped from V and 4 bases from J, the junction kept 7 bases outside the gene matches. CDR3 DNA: TGCAGCGTTGTGCTGTCTAGCGGGACAGAGACCCAGTACTTC. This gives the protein CSVVLSSGTETQYF. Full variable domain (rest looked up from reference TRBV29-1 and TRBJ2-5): SAVISQKPSRDICQRGTSLTIQCQVDSQVTMMFWYRQQPGQSLTLIATANQGSEATYESGFVIDKFPISRPNLTFSTLTVSNMSPEDSSIYLCSVVLSSGTETQYFGPGTRLLVL.

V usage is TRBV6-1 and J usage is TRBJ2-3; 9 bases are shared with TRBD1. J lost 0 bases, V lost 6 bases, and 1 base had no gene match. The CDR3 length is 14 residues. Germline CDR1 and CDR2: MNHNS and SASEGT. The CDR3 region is CASSDRGSTDTQYF. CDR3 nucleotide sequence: TGTGCCAGCAGCGACAGGGGGAGCACAGATACGCAGTATTTT.

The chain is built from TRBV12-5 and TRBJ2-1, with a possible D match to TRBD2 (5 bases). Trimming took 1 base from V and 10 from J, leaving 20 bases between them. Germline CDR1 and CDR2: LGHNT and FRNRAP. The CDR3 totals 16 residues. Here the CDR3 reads CASGLDVGRLRAEQFF. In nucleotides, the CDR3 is TGTGCTAGTGGTTTGGACGTAGGACGTTTGAGGGCGGAGCAGTTCTTC.

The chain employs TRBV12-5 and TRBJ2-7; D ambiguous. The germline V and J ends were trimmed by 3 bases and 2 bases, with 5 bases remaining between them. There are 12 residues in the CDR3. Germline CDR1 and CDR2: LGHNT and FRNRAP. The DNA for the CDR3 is TGTGCTAGTGGTTTCGGCCCCTACGAGCAGTACTTC. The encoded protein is CASGFGPYEQYF. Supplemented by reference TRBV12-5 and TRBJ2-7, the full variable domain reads DARVTQTPRHKVTEMGQEVTMRCQPILGHNTVFWYRQTMMQGLELLAYFRNRAPLDDSGMPKDRFSAEMPDATLATLKIQPSEPRDSAVYFCASGFGPYEQYFGPGTRLTVT.

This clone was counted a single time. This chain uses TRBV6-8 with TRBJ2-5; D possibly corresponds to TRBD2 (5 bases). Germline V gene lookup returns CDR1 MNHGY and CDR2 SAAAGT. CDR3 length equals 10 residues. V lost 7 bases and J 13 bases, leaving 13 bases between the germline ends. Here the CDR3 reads CASIGAVPYF. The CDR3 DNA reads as TGTGCCAGCATAGGAGCGGTCCCGTACTTC.

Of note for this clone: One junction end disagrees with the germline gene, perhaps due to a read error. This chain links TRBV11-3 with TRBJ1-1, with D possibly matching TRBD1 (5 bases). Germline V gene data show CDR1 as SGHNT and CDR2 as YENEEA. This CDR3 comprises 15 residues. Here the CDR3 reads CAGSFSPLGELQVFF. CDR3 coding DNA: TGTGCCGGCAGCTTCAGCCCCTTGGGGGAGCTTCAAGTTTTCTTT.

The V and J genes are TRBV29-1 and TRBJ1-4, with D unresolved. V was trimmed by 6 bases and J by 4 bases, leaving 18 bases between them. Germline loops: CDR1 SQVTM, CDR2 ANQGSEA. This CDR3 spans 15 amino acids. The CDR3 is CSVGIMAGINEKLFF. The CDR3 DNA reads TGCAGCGTCGGTATCATGGCCGGGATTAATGAAAAACTGTTTTTT.

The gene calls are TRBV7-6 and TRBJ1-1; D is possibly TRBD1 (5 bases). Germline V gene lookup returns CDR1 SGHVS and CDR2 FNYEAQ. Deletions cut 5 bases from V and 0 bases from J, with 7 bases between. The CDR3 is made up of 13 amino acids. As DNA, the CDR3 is TGTGCCAGCAGCGGGGACGTGAACACTGAAGCTTTCTTT. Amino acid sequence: CASSGDVNTEAFF. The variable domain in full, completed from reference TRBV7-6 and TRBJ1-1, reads GAGVSQSPRYKVTKRGQDVALRCDPISGHVSLYWYRQALGQGPEFLTYFNYEAQQDKSGLPNDRFSAERPEGSISTLTIQRTEQRDSAMYRCASSGDVNTEAFFGQGTRLTVV.

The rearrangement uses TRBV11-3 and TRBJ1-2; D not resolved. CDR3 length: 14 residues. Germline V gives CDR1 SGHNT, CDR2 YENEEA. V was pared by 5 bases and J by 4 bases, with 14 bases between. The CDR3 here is CASSRARGSYGYTF. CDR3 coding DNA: TGTGCCAGCAGCCGTGCACGGGGATCCTATGGCTACACCTTC.

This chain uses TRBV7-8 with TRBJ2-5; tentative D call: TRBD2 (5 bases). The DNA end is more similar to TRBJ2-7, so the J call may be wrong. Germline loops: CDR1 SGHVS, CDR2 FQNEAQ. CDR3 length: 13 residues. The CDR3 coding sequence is TGTGCCAGCAGCTTAGCCCGGGGCTACGAGCAGTACTTC. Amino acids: CASSLARGYEQYF.

The CDR3 spells CASTRRGGRTDTIYF. CDR3 coding DNA: TGCGCCAGCACCAGGAGGGGGGGTAGAACAGACACCATATATTTT. This chain uses TRBV5-1 with TRBJ1-3, with D possibly being TRBD1 (6 bases). In germline, CDR1 is SGHRS, CDR2 YFSETQ. V lost 6 bases, J lost 8 bases, and 21 bases lay in between. This CDR3 has 15 amino acids.

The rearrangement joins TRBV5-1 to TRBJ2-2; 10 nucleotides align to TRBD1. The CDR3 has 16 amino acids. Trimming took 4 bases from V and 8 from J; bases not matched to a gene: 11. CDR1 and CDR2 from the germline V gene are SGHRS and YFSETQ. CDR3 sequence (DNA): TGCGCCAGCAGCGGGCCGGGACAGGGGAAGATTGGGGAGCTGTTTTTT. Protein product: CASSGPGQGKIGELFF.